The 30 T cell receptor beta chains below were found in one sample sequenced in a study of low-dose radiotherapy and immunotherapy resistance in tumors. TRAV- and TRBV-specific primers primed first-strand cDNA, covering alpha and beta chains. The authors amplified TCRs for roughly 20 PCR cycles with a constant-region primer and a V-primer adapter. One entry per CDR3 protein results from TCRdb running MiXCR on the reads. The data contain some 7,400 distinct CDR3 sequences, approximately 57% of them seen just once; the ten biggest clones take up about 9%. These receptors were obtained from a human donor with advanced metastatic prostate, ovarian, gallbladder or colorectal cancer (not recorded which). This table probably holds off-target reads from a library built for another chain.

The chain links TRBV5-4 to TRBJ1-4; no clear D. The ends were cut back, 4 bases at V and 10 bases at J, with 14 bases in the middle. Germline V gene lookup returns CDR1 SGHNT and CDR2 YYREEE (reference sequence). The CDR3 has 13 residues. CDR3 in DNA: TGTGCCAGCAGCCTGGGGTACGAAGGAAAACTGTTTTTT. Encoded protein: CASSLGYEGKLFF.

The chain uses TRBV11-2 and TRBJ1-5, with D possibly being TRBD1 (5 bases). This CDR3 region has 15 residues. CDR1 is SGHAT and CDR2 is FQNNGV in the germline V gene. Trimming stripped 5 bases from V and 5 bases from J, with 16 bases between. CDR3 DNA sequence: TGTGCCAGCAGCCAATGGGCAGGGATCGATCAGCCCCAGCATTTT. It is translated as CASSQWAGIDQPQHF.

This chain uses TRBV20-1 with TRBJ2-2; 9 bases match TRBD2. CDR3 length equals 16 residues. The germline V gene encodes CDR1 DFQATT and CDR2 SNEGSKA (reference sequence). The J segment lost 3 bases and the V segment lost 5 bases, leaving 10 bases of the junction unmatched. CDR3 sequence: CSAPDSGRGDTGELFF. CDR3 in DNA: TGCAGTGCTCCCGATAGCGGGAGAGGCGACACCGGGGAGCTGTTTTTT.

This clonotype has a handful of counts. The CDR3 sequence is CASSVRDFSYEQYF. CDR3 in DNA: TGTGCCAGCAGCGTACGGGACTTCTCCTACGAGCAGTACTTC. The chain recombines TRBV9 with TRBJ2-7, with D perhaps matching TRBD2 (6 bases). The germline gives CDR1 SGDLS, CDR2 YYNGEE. The V and J ends lost 1 base and 0 bases respectively, with 8 bases between them. The CDR3 extends over 14 amino acids.

This clonotype has a handful of counts. This sequence joins TRBV5-1 and TRBJ1-2; D is unresolved. With 4 bases removed from V and 2 bases from J, the gap between germline ends came to 9 bases. The CDR3 runs 13 residues. Germline V gene sequence: CDR1 SGHRS, CDR2 YFSETQ. For the CDR3, the DNA is TGCGCCAGCAGCGTCTCTGGGAACTATGGCTACACCTTC. It yields the protein CASSVSGNYGYTF.

The chain combines TRBV9 with TRBJ2-1; D uncertain. Germline-derived CDR1 and CDR2 are SGDLS and YYNGEE. The CDR3 has 14 residues. V lost 4 bases and J lost 6, with 14 bases in between. CDR3 bases: TGTGCCAGCAGCTTTGACTCTCGAGGCAATGAGCAGTTCTTC. Amino acids: CASSFDSRGNEQFF.

The chain links TRBV4-3 to TRBJ2-1, with unresolved D. Trimming removed 1 base at V and 0 bases at J, with 4 bases between. Germline CDR1 reads LGHNA; CDR2 reads YSLEER. CDR3 length equals 14 residues. Here the CDR3 DNA reads TGCGCCAGCAGCCAAGGTGTCTCCTACAATGAGCAGTTCTTC. Protein sequence: CASSQGVSYNEQFF.

This rearrangement joins TRBV28 to TRBJ2-5; perhaps TRBD2 as D (5 bases). With 3 bases removed from V and 4 bases from J, the gap between germline ends came to 15 bases. Germline V gene lookup returns CDR1 MDHEN and CDR2 SYDVKM. The CDR3 has 15 residues. CDR3 in amino acids: CASSFAGVSTETQYF. The CDR3 nucleotides are TGTGCCAGCAGTTTCGCGGGTGTCAGTACAGAGACCCAGTACTTC.

J is TRBJ1-3 and V is TRBV18, with D maybe TRBD1 (5 bases). Germline CDR1 KGHSH, CDR2 LQKENI. V lost 3 bases and J lost 0, with 18 bases in between. The CDR3 sequence is 18 residues long. Written as DNA, the CDR3 is TGTGCCAGCTCACCTTCGGCCCAGGGACTCAGCTCTGGAAACACCATATATTTT. Translated, it gives CASSPSAQGLSSGNTIYF.

This chain links TRBV11-3 with TRBJ2-7; 9 bases are shared with TRBD2. Germline V gives CDR1 SGHNT, CDR2 YENEEA. The junction had 7 bases not matched to a gene; V was cut back by 10 bases and J by 0 bases. This CDR3 spans 14 amino acids. CDR3 coding DNA: TGTGCCACCCTACTAGCGGGTAGCTCCTACGAGCAGTACTTC. Its protein product is CATLLAGSSYEQYF.

The chain combines TRBV19 with TRBJ2-2; the match to TRBD2 covers 10 bases. The V gene's germline CDR1 is LNHDA and CDR2 SQIVND (reference sequence). J gave up 7 bases and V 7 bases, and 9 bases lay outside the gene matches. This CDR3 comprises 15 residues. CDR3 bases: TGTGCCAGTACGAGCGGGAGGGAAGTGTACGGGGAGCTGTTTTTT. This codes for CASTSGREVYGELFF.

This clonotype was seen just once. V is TRBV4-1 and J is TRBJ2-7, with 12 bases fitting TRBD2. The junction had 4 bases not matched to a gene; V was cut back by 5 bases and J by 2 bases. Per the germline V gene, CDR1 is MGHRA and CDR2 is YSYEKL. The CDR3 covers 15 residues. The CDR3 protein is CASSELAGGTYEQYF. The CDR3 DNA sequence: TGCGCCAGCAGCGAACTAGCGGGGGGAACCTACGAGCAGTACTTC.

The chain employs TRBV12-3 or TRBV12-4 and TRBJ2-7; 7 bases are a match to TRBD1. This CDR3 comprises 14 residues. Losses at the gene ends were 5 bases for V and 4 bases for J; bases not matched to a gene: 8. CDR3 residues: CASSPRQGPYEQYF. CDR3 DNA sequence: TGTGCCAGCAGTCCCCGACAGGGTCCGTACGAGCAGTACTTC.

CDR3 loop: CASSLAGGYTEAFF. The CDR3 DNA reads as TGCGCCAGCAGCTTGGCGGGGGGCTACACTGAAGCTTTCTTT. The rearrangement uses TRBV5-1 and TRBJ1-1, with a possible D match to TRBD1 (6 bases). CDR3 length: 14 residues. Germline V gene sequence: CDR1 SGHRS, CDR2 YFSETQ. The germline V and J ends were trimmed by 0 bases and 3 bases, with 9 bases remaining between them. Variable domain in full (rest from reference TRBV5-1 and TRBJ1-1): KAGVTQTPRYLIKTRGQQVTLSCSPISGHRSVSWYQQTPGQGLQFLFEYFSETQRNKGNFPGRFSGRQFSNSRSEMNVSTLELGDSALYLCASSLAGGYTEAFFGQGTRLTVV.

The gene calls are TRBV28 and TRBJ2-7; perhaps D is TRBD1 or TRBD2 (6 bases each). CDR3 length equals 13 residues. The germline CDR1 and CDR2 sequences are MDHEN and SYDVKM. V was cut by 9 bases and J by 1 base, with 13 bases left in between. The CDR3 is CASKRGASYEQYF. As DNA, the CDR3 is TGTGCCAGTAAGAGGGGGGCATCCTACGAGCAGTACTTC.

The sample holds a few counts of this clonotype. The chain couples TRBV19 to TRBJ2-7, with 11 bases that match TRBD1. The ends lost 4 bases at V and 3 bases at J; junction bases unmatched: 2. There are 14 residues in the CDR3. Germline assignment: CDR1 LNHDA and CDR2 SQIVND (reference sequence). This CDR3 is CASSRGQGVYEQYF. The CDR3 nucleotides read TGTGCCAGTAGTAGGGGACAGGGGGTCTACGAGCAGTACTTC.

The rearrangement links TRBV6-6 to TRBJ2-7, with 8 nucleotides matching TRBD1. V was clipped by 6 bases and J by 0 bases; unmatched bases: 7. This CDR3 contains 15 residues. In germline, CDR1 is MNHNY, CDR2 SVGAGI (reference sequence). The DNA of the CDR3 is TGTGCCAGCAGCAAGACAGGGGAAATCTCCTACGAGCAGTACTTC. Encoded protein: CASSKTGEISYEQYF.

This chain connects TRBV24-1 to TRBJ1-1, with 8 bases identical to TRBD1. J lost 6 bases, V lost 9 bases, and 8 bases had no gene match. CDR1 is KGHDR and CDR2 is SFDVKD in the germline V gene. There are 13 residues in the CDR3. CDR3: CATAGQGEAEAFF. The CDR3 DNA sequence: TGTGCCACCGCAGGACAGGGAGAGGCTGAAGCTTTCTTT.

The chain recombines TRBV20-1 with TRBJ2-1; D ambiguous. CDR1 is DFQATT and CDR2 is SNEGSKA in the germline V gene (reference sequence). V was clipped by 4 bases and J by 7 bases, with 11 bases between them. The CDR3 covers 12 residues. CDR3 coding DNA: TGCAGTGCTATCAGAGTATATAATGAGCAGTTCTTC. Translation: CSAIRVYNEQFF.

The chain links TRBV28 to TRBJ1-1; TRBD1 matches at 10 bases. Trimming at V came to 10 bases and at J to 2 bases, leaving 10 bases not matched to a gene. The CDR3 extends over 15 amino acids. Germline lookup yields CDR1 MDHEN and CDR2 SYDVKM. DNA for the CDR3: TGTGCCACCTGGGACAGGGGTGTGGGAAACACTGAAGCTTTCTTT. Translated: CATWDRGVGNTEAFF.

The chain joins TRBV12-3 or TRBV12-4 to TRBJ1-3; 7 bases line up with TRBD1. With V trimmed by 4 bases and J by 5 bases, 5 bases remained unmatched. The length of the CDR3 is 14 residues. CDR3 residues: CASSSGTERNTIYF. CDR3 sequence (DNA): TGTGCCAGCAGTTCCGGGACAGAAAGAAACACCATATATTTT.

By proportion, this clonotype is medium-sized. The V gene is TRBV4-2, the J gene TRBJ1-1; tentatively, D is TRBD1 (6 bases). CDR1 is LGHNA, CDR2 YNFKEQ, per germline. Trimming stripped 0 bases from V and 5 bases from J, with 13 bases between. This CDR3 region has 15 residues. Here the CDR3 DNA reads TGTGCCAGCAGCCAAGAGGATGGGGGGCCAACTGAAGCTTTCTTT. Translating gives CASSQEDGGPTEAFF.

This chain uses TRBV6-6 with TRBJ1-6; D call uncertain. Trimming took 4 bases from V and 15 from J, leaving 13 bases between them. The CDR3 contains 12 residues. CDR1 MNHNY and CDR2 SVGAGI come from the germline V gene (reference sequence). CDR3: CASSSGRISLHF. The CDR3 DNA follows: TGTGCCAGCAGTTCTGGCAGGATTAGCCTCCACTTT.

This clonotype was seen just once. A read error may produce the germline difference seen at one junction end. The chain links TRBV2 to TRBJ2-3, with 11 nucleotides matching TRBD2. Germline V gene sequence: CDR1 SNHLY, CDR2 FYNNEI. The CDR3 extends over 15 amino acids. The DNA for the CDR3 is TGTGCCAGCAAGGGAGGGACTAGCGGCACAGATACGCGGTATTTT. Its translation is CASKGGTSGTDTRYF.

The V gene is TRBV7-2, the J gene TRBJ2-7; TRBD2 is a possible D gene (6 bases). The CDR3 extends over 15 amino acids. Trimming left V 1 base short and J 3 bases short, with 13 bases between. CDR1 is SGHTA and CDR2 is FQGNSA in the germline V gene. The CDR3 nucleotides are TGTGCCAGCAGCTTAGGAGTTGGAGGGTTCTACGAGCAGTACTTC. Protein sequence: CASSLGVGGFYEQYF. Combining the CDR3 with reference TRBV7-2 and TRBJ2-7 gives the whole variable domain GAGVSQSPSNKVTEKGKDVELRCDPISGHTALYWYRQSLGQGLEFLIYFQGNSAPDKSGLPSDRFSAERTGGSVSTLTIQRTQQEDSAVYLCASSLGVGGFYEQYFGPGTRLTVT.

This clonotype has a handful of counts. The chain is built from TRBV19 and TRBJ2-2; TRBD1 matches 9 bases. V lost 3 bases, J lost 2 bases, and 4 bases stayed unmatched. Germline loops: CDR1 LNHDA, CDR2 SQIVND (reference sequence). The CDR3 has 16 residues. CDR3 sequence reads: CASSIGTGSNTGELFF. For the CDR3, the DNA is TGTGCCAGTAGTATCGGGACAGGGTCAAACACCGGGGAGCTGTTTTTT.

This clonotype was picked up a small number of times. The V and J genes are TRBV5-4 and TRBJ2-7, with D possibly being TRBD2 (5 bases). V lost 0 bases, J lost 5 bases, and 9 bases lay in between. Germline CDR1 SGHNT, CDR2 YYREEE (reference sequence). The CDR3 runs to 13 residues. CDR3 amino acids: CASSLVEGNEQYF. The DNA for the CDR3 is TGTGCCAGCAGCTTGGTAGAGGGCAACGAGCAGTACTTC.

This chain uses TRBV6-2 or TRBV6-3 with TRBJ2-1; D might be TRBD1 (6 bases). The CDR3 sequence is 12 residues long. Per the germline V gene, CDR1 is MNHEY and CDR2 is SVGEGT. Deletions cut 8 bases from V and 9 bases from J, with 14 bases between. CDR3 sequence (DNA): TGTGCCAGCTGTCGGCAGGGGACTGAGCAGTTCTTC. The encoded protein is CASCRQGTEQFF.

This clonotype rates as medium-sized. The V and J genes are TRBV11-3 and TRBJ2-1; 11 bases line up with TRBD2. The CDR3 spans 17 residues. The ends lost 4 bases at V and 12 bases at J; junction bases unmatched: 17. The germline CDR1 and CDR2 sequences are SGHNT and YENEEA. The CDR3, as DNA: TGTGCCAGCAGCTACAGAGACGGCTCGGGACTAGCGGAGCGGCAGTTCTTC. It is translated as CASSYRDGSGLAERQFF.

The V gene is TRBV6-5, the J gene TRBJ2-7, with 9 bases that match TRBD1. This CDR3 has 14 amino acids. Trimming cost V 5 bases and J 2 bases; bases outside gene matches: 4. Germline CDR1 and CDR2: MNHEY and SVGAGI. The chain's CDR3 is CASSLRDRAYEQYF. The CDR3 DNA reads TGTGCCAGCAGTCTCCGGGACAGGGCCTACGAGCAGTACTTC.